Listed here are 10 T cell receptor beta chains from one sample, sequenced in a study of Ad26.COV2.S vaccination and SARS-CoV-2 variants. As for treatment: some 20 received Ad26.COV2.S at low or high dose, single or two shots; five or six received placebo; per-sample allocation not given. Samples analyzed were those drawn on day 63 after the first vaccine or placebo injection. Some clones are missing from TCRdb's copy, which holds only in-frame ones; the method was immunoSEQ multiplex PCR. Here the sample spans some 320,000 clones, 70% to 90% being singletons. Sequencing used peripheral blood, obtained in a trial of Ad26.COV2.S vaccine versus placebo. These receptors were collected from a person aged 18-65 years who received the Ad26.COV2.S COVID-19 vaccine or a placebo.

This clone was detected only once. The chain couples TRBV7-9 to TRBJ1-2; TRBD1 matches at 9 bases. This CDR3 region has 18 residues. Germline V gene data show CDR1 as SEHNR and CDR2 as FQNEAQ (reference sequence). With V trimmed by 0 bases and J by 8 bases, 16 bases remained unmatched. The CDR3 loop is CASSLARGPGQGIVGYTF. In nucleotides, the CDR3 is TGTGCCAGCAGCTTAGCCCGAGGACCGGGACAGGGTATAGTGGGCTACACCTTC.

This chain connects TRBV4-1 to TRBJ1-3, with D hard to call. The CDR3 contains 20 residues. Germline CDR1 reads MGHRA; CDR2 reads YSYEKL. V shed 0 bases and J shed 0 bases, with 21 bases lying between them. CDR3 DNA: TGCGCCAGCAGCCAAGAACCGGGGAACAGCGGACGGTTCTCTGGAAACACCATATATTTT. Protein: CASSQEPGNSGRFSGNTIYF.

The V call is TRBV19, the J call TRBJ1-1; 7 bases fit TRBD1. The CDR3 has 14 residues. Trimming at V came to 5 bases and at J to 1 base, leaving 4 bases not matched to a gene. Looked up from germline, CDR1 is LNHDA and CDR2 is SQIVND (reference sequence). The CDR3 here is CASSSRDRNTEAFF. For the CDR3, the DNA is TGTGCCAGTAGTTCCCGGGACAGGAACACTGAAGCTTTCTTT.

The chain is built from TRBV23-1 and TRBJ1-4, with D perhaps TRBD1 (5 bases). TRBV23-1 is designated an ORF whose function remains uncertain. Trimming left V 6 bases short and J 4 bases short, with 9 bases between. This CDR3 contains 13 residues. The CDR3 here is CASRGEGNEKLFF. In nucleotides, the CDR3 is TGCGCCAGCAGGGGGGAGGGTAATGAAAAACTGTTTTTT.

This clone showed up just once. CDR3 in amino acids: CASSLPGPATDTQYF. Here the CDR3 DNA reads TGTGCCAGCAGCTTACCAGGACCCGCCACAGATACGCAGTATTTT. The J gene is TRBJ2-3, the V gene TRBV7-9, with unresolved D. Trimming took 2 bases from V and 2 from J, leaving 11 bases between them. Germline-derived CDR1 and CDR2 are SEHNR and FQNEAQ (reference sequence). The CDR3 consists of 15 residues.

CDR3 in DNA: TGTGCCAGCAGCGAGAGCAGAGTTAATTCACCCCTCCACTTT. Amino acid sequence: CASSESRVNSPLHF. This chain links TRBV21-1 with TRBJ1-6. TRBV21-1 is an annotated pseudogene. CDR3 length: 14 amino acids.

V and J are TRBV5-5 and TRBJ1-2; D possibly corresponds to TRBD1 (5 bases). The CDR3 contains 13 residues. V dropped 0 bases and J dropped 4 bases, with 7 bases sitting between them. Germline V lookup: CDR1 SGHKS, CDR2 YYEKEE (reference sequence). The CDR3 reads CASSLGQSYGYTF. CDR3 coding DNA: TGTGCCAGCAGCTTGGGACAGAGCTATGGCTACACCTTC.

The chain employs TRBV5-6 and TRBJ1-5; no definite D call. There are 14 residues in the CDR3. The germline gives CDR1 SGHDT, CDR2 YYEEEE. V was shortened by 1 base and J by 4 bases, with 9 bases between the two germline ends. The CDR3 DNA is TGTGCCAGCAGCTTGATCACAGAGAATCAGCCCCAGCATTTT. It translates to CASSLITENQPQHF.

The chain is built from TRBV18 and TRBJ2-7; D unclear. This CDR3 contains 14 residues. Deletions cut 2 bases from V and 1 base from J, with 9 bases between. Germline V gives CDR1 KGHSH, CDR2 LQKENI. DNA of the CDR3: TGTGCCAGCTCACCAGGCGTGGGTTCCTACGAGCAGTACTTC. It encodes CASSPGVGSYEQYF.

This clone was detected once. The chain couples TRBV27 to TRBJ2-3; D is unclear. Germline lookup yields CDR1 MNHEY and CDR2 SMNVEV (reference sequence). This CDR3 contains 16 residues. V was trimmed by 0 bases and J by 0 bases, leaving 10 bases between them. CDR3 coding DNA: TGTGCCAGCAGTTTATCTGCTGGCTATAGCACAGATACGCAGTATTTT. Protein sequence: CASSLSAGYSTDTQYF.